This TCR beta chain was captured by sequencing in a study of vaccination effects on CD4 cells after COVID-19. Using immunoSEQ multiplex PCR, the repertoire was profiled, and TCRdb retains in-frame clones only, with some absent. The sample holds about 68,000 clones; about 80% are singletons and the top ten take 10% to 15%. On this clone itself: The antigen remains undetermined.

Looked up from germline, CDR1 is LGHNA and CDR2 is YSLEER. CDR3 length equals 18 residues. Trimming shortened V by 0 bases and J by 4 bases, and 20 bases separated the two germline ends. Antigen-specific CD4+ T cells were first expanded with viral peptide pools by the ViraFEST assay and only then sequenced. The authors isolated CD4+ T cells after nine to eleven days of culture. Testing of the vaccine recipients showed negative nucleocapsid antibodies and no prior SARS-CoV-2 infection. The chain employs TRBV4-3 and TRBJ2-3; D is perhaps TRBD2 (7 bases). The sequence derives from a human donor who received a COVID-19 vaccine. This material consisted of CD4+ T cells from PBMCs cultured with SARS-CoV-2 spike peptides, taken before COVID-19 vaccination. In DNA form, the CDR3 reads TGCGCCAGCAGCCAAGACAGAAGTGGGGGGGCCATATCAGATACGCAGTATTTT. Translating it yields CASSQDRSGGAISDTQYF.